This T cell receptor (beta chain) was recovered during a study of Graves' ophthalmopathy and Graves' hyperthyroidism. Other autoimmune diseases, uncontrolled infections, pregnancy or lactation led to the exclusion of patients. The diagnosis was founded upon clinical symptoms, serum thyroxine, TRAb, thyroid ultrasound and orbital computed tomography. This clonotype has at least ten counts. The antigen is unknown. Study-wide points: Most thyroid-expanded clonotypes exceeding 0.001 frequency were also found in blood. Separation of ophthalmopathy from stable hyperthyroidism was achieved by a 13-signature model, at roughly 90% sensitivity and roughly 80% specificity.

CDR1 is SGHTA, CDR2 FQGNSA, per germline. V gave up 1 base and J gave up 12 bases, with 15 bases separating them. This CDR3 comprises 13 residues. Amplified TCR beta CDR3 regions were obtained using RNA transcripts as template. RT-PCR in the first round used HTBI primers; a second-round multiplex PCR followed. TCRdb re-analysed the multiplex PCR reads in MiXCR, keeping a single row per CDR3 protein. The sample shows 350,000 to 450,000 distinct CDR3 sequences, about a sixth of them seen only once. What was sequenced was peripheral blood. J is TRBJ1-1 and V is TRBV7-2; D might be TRBD1 (6 bases). The TCR comes from a woman younger than 30 with Graves' ophthalmopathy. The CDR3 DNA follows: TGTGCCAGCAGCTTAGAAGGGGGGCACGTAACTTTCTTT. This gives the protein CASSLEGGHVTFF.